Sequencing of this T cell receptor beta chain was carried out in a study of blood T cell repertoires in COVID-19. In Cohort 3, a recovered donor had either two negative PCRs, clearance, or symptom resolution. Authors' methods: Reference gene primers were amplified, and this amplification served to estimate nucleated cell counts. The table came from immunoSEQ multiplex PCR; TCRdb's copy has only in-frame clones and leaves some out. The V and J calls and clone size are taken from that table; D and trimming were inferred from the DNA. Of roughly 330,000 clones in the sample, 88% are singletons; the top ten hold more than 5%. V shed 4 bases and J shed 9 bases, with 8 bases lying between them. From germline, CDR1 is SGDLS and CDR2 YYNGEE. CDR3 length: 12 amino acids.

The sample taken for sequencing was PBMCs or T cells enriched from blood (not recorded which). This receptor was taken from a man in his thirties or forties who had recovered from COVID-19. J is TRBJ1-6 and V is TRBV9; no clear D. CDR3 protein: CASSTPLSPLHF. CDR3 nucleotide sequence: TGTGCCAGCAGCACACCTCTTTCACCCCTCCACTTT.